The sequence of this T cell receptor (beta chain) was determined in a study of CD8 T cells in Susac syndrome. This clonotype was found once. Included as multiple sclerosis controls were treatment-naive patients who had stable or active relapsing-remitting disease. The RNA input was roughly 0.45 to 1 ug, and it was reverse transcribed with random hexamers. immunoSEQ multiplex PCR amplified TCR beta CDR3 across 54 Vbeta, 13 Jbeta. Via MiXCR, TCRdb re-called the immunoSEQ multiplex PCR reads, giving one row per CDR3 protein. The sample has more than 200,000 distinct CDR3 sequences; about 94% are singletons. V lost 5 bases to trimming and J lost 2 bases, with 7 bases between them. The CDR3 length is 12 residues. Germline V gene lookup returns CDR1 SQVTM and CDR2 ANQGSEA.

This receptor was obtained from a human donor with multiple sclerosis. The sequencing sample was made of CD4+ T cells from PBMCs. The rearrangement links TRBV29-1 to TRBJ2-4; D gene uncertain. The CDR3 DNA is TGCAGCGTTCGGCTCCCCAAAAACATTCAGTACTTC. Protein product: CSVRLPKNIQYF.